The clone carrying this T cell receptor (beta chain) was seen more than once but under ten times. The target antigen is unknown. This beta chain appears as a stray read in a library generated for alpha chains; its size is not informative. The data originate from a study of spatial heterogeneity in lung cancer. General study findings and limits: Within tumors, counts of expanded alpha and beta TCRs tracked tumor mutation counts.

This CDR3 is 15 amino acids long. V lost 0 bases and J 0 bases, leaving 6 bases between the germline ends. CDR1 and CDR2 (germline): SGHTA, FQGNSA. Time point: sample taken at primary tumor resection. One entry per CDR3 protein results from TCRdb running MiXCR on the 5' RACE reads. The repertoire holds more than 15,000 distinct CDR3 sequences, with 5% to 8% as singletons. Sample: lung tumor tissue, taken at surgery. The V gene is TRBV7-2, the J gene TRBJ1-3, with D uncertain. This TCR derives from a male donor with early-stage non-small cell lung cancer. The CDR3 nucleotides are TGTGCCAGCAGCTTAGCTGTGGCCTCTGGAAACACCATATATTTT. It translates to CASSLAVASGNTIYF.